The clone carrying this T cell receptor beta chain has only one observation. Antigen unknown. The entry originates in a study of T cells in localized non-small cell lung cancer. Study-level results: Adjacent lung exhibited a median of approximately 50 among the 100 most abundant tumor clones. An association was observed between higher blood T cell density and longer overall survival.

Germline V gene data show CDR1 as SQVTM and CDR2 as ANQGSEA. Trimming stripped 0 bases from V and 4 bases from J, with 10 bases between. The CDR3 has 13 amino acids. Generated by immunoSEQ multiplex PCR, the TCRdb table keeps only in-frame clones and is missing some. The table has about 23,000 clones, approximately 90% seen once. This rearrangement joins TRBV29-1 to TRBJ2-7, with D possibly matching TRBD1 (5 bases). The input for sequencing was peripheral blood, taken before any cancer treatment. The receptor was derived from a woman aged 35-70 years with stage I lung adenocarcinoma. CDR3 coding DNA: TGCAGCGTTGAAGATTATAGGGGATACGAGCAGTACTTC. Residues: CSVEDYRGYEQYF.